This is a list of T cell receptor beta chains from one sample in a study of blood T cell repertoires in COVID-19. Sequencing was performed with immunoSEQ multiplex PCR; in TCRdb, only in-frame clones are kept and a portion is missing. This sample has about 220,000 clones, with 84% found just once. The source material was peripheral blood. These receptors were obtained from a middle-aged man with active or convalescent COVID-19. CDR3s include the opening cysteine and the closing phenylalanine or tryptophan. The order of the fields is clone size, V gene, J gene, D gene, CDR3 protein, CDR3 DNA. The D gene is left open where the match is weak. A clone size is listed for some rows: how often the clone was seen (once, few, many), or a class if it is expanded.

>NA|TRBV3-1/TRBV3-2|TRBJ2-1|TRBD2
CASTRTSGAWGTGEQFF
TGTGCCAGCACCCGGACTAGCGGGGCGTGGGGTACGGGTGAGCAGTTCTTC
>NA|TRBV18|TRBJ2-5|TRBD2
CASSPPGGASLIQETQYF
TGTGCCAGCTCACCACCGGGAGGGGCCTCCCTCATTCAAGAGACCCAGTACTTC
>NA|TRBV24-1|TRBJ1-5|NA
CATSDRGLTQHF
TGTGCCACCAGTGATAGGGGTCTTACCCAGCATTTT
>NA|TRBV27|TRBJ1-4|NA
CASSQLPRGTNEKLFF
TGTGCCAGCAGCCAACTTCCAAGGGGGACTAATGAAAAACTGTTTTTT
>once|TRBV7-2|TRBJ1-2|NA
CASSPDRYNGYTF
TGTGCCAGCAGCCCGGACAGATATAATGGCTACACCTTC
>NA|TRBV7-3|TRBJ2-6|NA
CASSFQGSGANVLTF
TGTGCCAGCAGCTTTCAGGGGTCTGGGGCCAACGTCCTGACTTTC
>NA|TRBV28|TRBJ1-2|TRBD1
CASSGYRGGYTF
TGTGCCAGCAGTGGATACAGGGGCGGCTACACCTTC
>NA|TRBV6-2/TRBV6-3|TRBJ2-3|NA
CASSYSKQNTDTQYF
TGTGCCAGCAGTTACTCGAAACAGAACACAGATACGCAGTATTTT
>NA|TRBV20-1|TRBJ1-5|NA
CSARGNQPQHF
TGCAGTGCTCGGGGGAATCAGCCCCAGCATTTT
>NA|TRBV5-1|TRBJ2-5|NA
CASSTGVLSEYETQYF
TGCGCCAGCAGCACCGGGGTCCTTTCCGAGTACGAGACCCAGTACTTC
>NA|TRBV10-1|TRBJ1-6|TRBD1
CASSLGQGGDNSPLHF
TGCGCCAGCAGTCTCGGACAGGGGGGAGATAATTCACCCCTCCACTTT
>NA|TRBV5-4|TRBJ1-1|NA
CASSLGWGGDAEAFF
TGTGCCAGCAGCTTAGGATGGGGGGGGGACGCTGAAGCTTTCTTT
>NA|TRBV6-5|TRBJ2-2|NA
CATQTIAAWTGELFF
TGTGCCACCCAAACGATAGCGGCGTGGACCGGGGAGCTGTTTTTT
>NA|TRBV4-1|TRBJ2-3|TRBD1
CASSQESPGGSTDTQYF
TGCGCCAGCAGCCAAGAGTCGCCAGGGGGTAGCACAGATACGCAGTATTTT
>few|TRBV7-3|TRBJ2-1|NA
CASSPRRAGYNEQFF
TGTGCCAGCAGCCCCCGGCGGGCGGGGTACAATGAGCAGTTCTTC
>NA|TRBV25-1|TRBJ2-3|NA
CASKPAGTDTQYF
TGTGCCAGCAAACCAGCGGGCACAGATACGCAGTATTTT
>NA|TRBV3-1/TRBV3-2|TRBJ2-5|NA
CASSQDGILHTETQYF
TGTGCCAGCAGCCAAGACGGGATCCTACATACCGAGACCCAGTACTTC
>NA|TRBV3-1/TRBV3-2|TRBJ2-1|TRBD2
CASSQPRREDSYNEQFF
TGTGCCAGCAGCCAACCCCGGCGGGAGGACTCCTACAATGAGCAGTTCTTC
>NA|TRBV18|TRBJ1-4|NA
CASSQRQADEKLFF
TGTGCCAGCTCACAACGACAGGCAGATGAAAAACTGTTTTTT
>NA|TRBV3-1/TRBV3-2|TRBJ2-1|TRBD2
CASSQLAGGHNEQFF
TGTGCCAGCAGCCAACTAGCGGGAGGCCACAATGAGCAGTTCTTC
>NA|TRBV3-1/TRBV3-2|TRBJ2-4|NA
CASSRGHKIAKNIQYF
TGTGCCAGCAGCCGAGGCCATAAGATAGCCAAAAACATTCAGTACTTC
>few|TRBV18|TRBJ1-1|NA
CASSPPGHTEAFF
TGTGCCAGCTCACCACCGGGGCACACTGAAGCTTTCTTT
>NA|TRBV3-1/TRBV3-2|TRBJ1-2|NA
CASSQASQNGYTF
TGTGCCAGCAGCCAAGCTAGCCAAAATGGCTACACCTTC
>NA|TRBV4-1|TRBJ2-7|NA
CASSQDLGGYEQYF
TGCGCCAGCAGCCAAGATTTGGGGGGCTACGAGCAGTACTTC
>once|TRBV2|TRBJ2-5|TRBD2
CASRRGEETQYF
TGTGCCAGTCGTCGGGGGGAAGAGACCCAGTACTTC
>NA|TRBV19|TRBJ2-3|NA
CASSMEGVRGPNTQYF
TGTGCCAGTAGTATGGAGGGAGTTCGGGGTCCTAATACGCAGTATTTT
>once|TRBV2|TRBJ2-1|TRBD2
CASSYPSGIRNEQFF
TGTGCCAGCAGTTACCCTAGCGGGATAAGAAATGAGCAGTTCTTC
>NA|TRBV28|TRBJ2-7|TRBD1
CASSPGQGYYEQYF
TGTGCCAGCAGTCCGGGACAGGGATACTACGAGCAGTACTTC
>once|TRBV21-1|TRBJ1-4|NA
CASSTWDRGYATNEKLFF
TGTGCCAGCAGCACTTGGGACAGGGGATATGCAACTAATGAAAAACTGTTTTTT
>NA|TRBV7-9|TRBJ2-3|NA
CASSFMASGTDTQYF
TGTGCCAGCAGCTTTATGGCTAGCGGCACAGATACGCAGTATTTT
>NA|TRBV13|TRBJ2-1|TRBD2
CASSLAGGFGNEQFF
TGTGCCAGCAGCTTAGCGGGGGGATTCGGGAATGAGCAGTTCTTC
>NA|TRBV4-1|TRBJ1-1|TRBD1
CASSHPGQGGTEAFF
TGCGCCAGCAGCCACCCGGGACAGGGGGGAACTGAAGCTTTCTTT
>NA|TRBV7-9|TRBJ2-7|NA
CASSLGGRSYEQYF
TGTGCCAGCAGCTTAGGGGGCCGGTCCTACGAGCAGTACTTC
>NA|TRBV15|TRBJ1-2|NA
CATSLSSGGQDYGYTF
TGTGCCACCAGCCTCTCATCGGGAGGGCAGGACTATGGCTACACCTTC
>NA|TRBV2|TRBJ1-3|NA
CASSYHSSSGNTIYF
TGTGCCAGCAGTTATCACAGTAGCTCTGGAAACACCATATATTTT
>NA|TRBV25-1|TRBJ1-2|NA
CASWSGGPNYGYTF
TGTGCCAGCTGGAGTGGCGGCCCTAACTATGGCTACACCTTC
>NA|TRBV10-3|TRBJ1-5|NA
CAISMGGGQPQHF
TGTGCCATCAGTATGGGGGGGGGTCAGCCCCAGCATTTT
>NA|TRBV19|TRBJ1-5|NA
CASIRTAPSNQPQHF
TGTGCCAGTATACGCACAGCCCCTAGCAATCAGCCCCAGCATTTT
>NA|TRBV5-1|TRBJ1-3|TRBD1
CASRETGSGNTIYF
TGCGCCAGCAGGGAGACAGGGTCTGGAAACACCATATATTTT
>once|TRBV19|TRBJ2-1|NA
CASSIDSPTGEQFF
TGTGCCAGTAGTATAGACTCCCCAACCGGTGAGCAGTTCTTC
>NA|TRBV7-9|TRBJ2-2|TRBD2
CASSWSGAGELFF
TGTGCCAGCAGCTGGAGCGGGGCGGGGGAGCTGTTTTTT
>NA|TRBV3-1/TRBV3-2|TRBJ2-3|TRBD2
CASSQGLAGPDTQYF
TGTGCCAGCAGCCAAGGACTAGCGGGACCAGATACGCAGTATTTT
>NA|TRBV29-1|TRBJ2-5|TRBD1
CSVLGTGGARETQYF
TGCAGCGTCCTCGGGACAGGGGGCGCCCGGGAGACCCAGTACTTC
>few|TRBV9|TRBJ1-3|TRBD1
CASSLGTGVAGNTIYF
TGTGCCAGCAGCCTCGGGACAGGGGTTGCTGGAAACACCATATATTTT
>NA|TRBV4-3|TRBJ2-1|NA
CASSRRDGSRYNEQFF
TGCGCCAGCAGCCGGAGGGACGGGAGCCGGTACAATGAGCAGTTCTTC
>NA|TRBV6-2/TRBV6-3|TRBJ2-3|TRBD1
CASSYSDRAPTDTQYF
TGTGCCAGCAGTTACTCCGACAGGGCACCCACAGATACGCAGTATTTT
>NA|TRBV29-1|TRBJ1-5|TRBD1
CSVARDREAQPQHF
TGCAGCGTTGCCCGGGACAGGGAGGCTCAGCCCCAGCATTTT
>NA|TRBV4-1|TRBJ2-5|NA
CASSLDRYQETQYF
TGCGCCAGCAGCCTCGACAGGTACCAAGAGACCCAGTACTTC
>NA|TRBV29-1|TRBJ2-7|TRBD2
CSVEGLAGSYEQYF
TGCAGCGTGGAGGGACTAGCGGGGTCCTACGAGCAGTACTTC
>NA|TRBV7-7|TRBJ2-2|TRBD2
CASSALAGEMTGELFF
TGTGCTAGCAGCGCACTAGCGGGGGAGATGACCGGGGAGCTGTTTTTT
>few|TRBV5-1|TRBJ1-4|NA
CASSLSPGQANEKLFF
TGCGCCAGCAGCTTGTCTCCGGGACAAGCAAATGAAAAACTGTTTTTT
>NA|TRBV19|TRBJ2-1|NA
CASSIDWSSYNEQFF
TGTGCCAGTAGTATTGACTGGAGCTCCTACAATGAGCAGTTCTTC
>NA|TRBV7-2|TRBJ2-3|NA
CASSLGFAGSSTDTQYF
TGTGCCAGCAGCTTAGGTTTCGCGGGGTCTAGCACAGATACGCAGTATTTT
>NA|TRBV4-1|TRBJ2-2|TRBD1
CASSLQFDRGLTGELFF
TGCGCCAGCAGCCTTCAATTCGACAGGGGGCTCACCGGGGAGCTGTTTTTT
>NA|TRBV2|TRBJ2-2|NA
CASIGGGGGHTGELFF
TGTGCCAGCATCGGGGGTGGCGGGGGCCACACCGGGGAGCTGTTTTTT
>NA|TRBV10-2|TRBJ2-6|TRBD2
CASSEPRGGQAGANVLTF
TGCGCCAGCAGTGAGCCCCGGGGGGGCCAGGCTGGGGCCAACGTCCTGACTTTC
>NA|TRBV9|TRBJ2-2|NA
CASSPSNTGELFF
TGTGCCAGCAGCCCATCGAACACCGGGGAGCTGTTTTTT
>NA|TRBV5-1|TRBJ2-1|NA
CASSSGVTYNEQFF
TGCGCCAGCAGCTCCGGAGTAACCTACAATGAGCAGTTCTTC
>NA|TRBV29-1|TRBJ1-1|TRBD1
CSAGQGHNTEAFF
TGCAGCGCCGGACAGGGTCATAACACTGAAGCTTTCTTT
>NA|TRBV23-1|TRBJ1-6|NA
CASKGCESPLHF
TGCGCCAGCAAGGGGTGTGAGTCACCCCTCCACTTT